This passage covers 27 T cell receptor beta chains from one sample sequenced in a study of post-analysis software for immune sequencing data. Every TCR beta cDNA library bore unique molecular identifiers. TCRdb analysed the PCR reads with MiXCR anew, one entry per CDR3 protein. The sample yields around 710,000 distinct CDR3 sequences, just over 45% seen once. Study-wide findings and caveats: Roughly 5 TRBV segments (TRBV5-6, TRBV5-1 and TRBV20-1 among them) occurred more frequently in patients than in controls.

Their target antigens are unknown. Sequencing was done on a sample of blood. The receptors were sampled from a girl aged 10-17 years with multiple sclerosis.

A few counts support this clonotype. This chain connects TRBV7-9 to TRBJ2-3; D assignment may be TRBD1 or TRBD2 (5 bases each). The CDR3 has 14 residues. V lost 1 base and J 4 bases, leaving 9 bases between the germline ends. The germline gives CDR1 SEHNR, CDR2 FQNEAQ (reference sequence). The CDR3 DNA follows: TGTGCCAGCAGCTTAGATGGGGGAGCAGATACGCAGTATTTT. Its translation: CASSLDGGADTQYF. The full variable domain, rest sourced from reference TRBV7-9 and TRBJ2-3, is DTGVSQNPRHKITKRGQNVTFRCDPISEHNRLYWYRQTLGQGPEFLTYFQNEAQLEKSRLLSDRFSAERPKGSFSTLEIQRTEQGDSAMYLCASSLDGGADTQYFGPGTRLTVL.

The CDR3 protein is CASSLAASSVTDTQYF. For the CDR3, the DNA is TGTGCCAGCAGCTTAGCAGCTAGTTCGGTCACAGATACGCAGTATTTT. The chain has TRBV7-2 and TRBJ2-3; D is unclear. Germline CDR1 SGHTA, CDR2 FQGNSA. CDR3 length: 16 residues. The V and J ends lost 0 bases and 2 bases respectively, with 12 bases between them.

DNA for the CDR3: TGCGCCAGCAGCTACGGACAGGCGTACAATGAGCAGTTCTTC. Its protein is CASSYGQAYNEQFF. The genes are TRBV5-1 and TRBJ2-1; TRBD1 aligns across 7 bases. This CDR3 has 14 residues. Germline V gives CDR1 SGHRS, CDR2 YFSETQ. V lost 3 bases and J lost 4; bases outside the gene matches: 4. The variable domain in full, completed from reference TRBV5-1 and TRBJ2-1, reads KAGVTQTPRYLIKTRGQQVTLSCSPISGHRSVSWYQQTPGQGLQFLFEYFSETQRNKGNFPGRFSGRQFSNSRSEMNVSTLELGDSALYLCASSYGQAYNEQFFGPGTRLTVL.

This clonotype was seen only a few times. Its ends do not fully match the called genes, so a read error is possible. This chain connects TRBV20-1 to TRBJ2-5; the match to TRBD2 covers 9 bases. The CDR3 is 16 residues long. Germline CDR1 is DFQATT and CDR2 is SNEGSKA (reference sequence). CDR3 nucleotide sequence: TGCAGTGCCAGAGCCGAGCGGGAGGTCCCACAAGAGACCCAGTACTTC. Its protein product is CSARAEREVPQETQYF.

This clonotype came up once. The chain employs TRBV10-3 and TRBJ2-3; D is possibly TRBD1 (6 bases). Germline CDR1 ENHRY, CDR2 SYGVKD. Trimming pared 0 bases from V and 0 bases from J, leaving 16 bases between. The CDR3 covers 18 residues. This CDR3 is CAISESIRNRASTDTQYF. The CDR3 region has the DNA TGTGCCATCAGTGAGTCGATCCGGAACAGGGCCAGCACAGATACGCAGTATTTT.

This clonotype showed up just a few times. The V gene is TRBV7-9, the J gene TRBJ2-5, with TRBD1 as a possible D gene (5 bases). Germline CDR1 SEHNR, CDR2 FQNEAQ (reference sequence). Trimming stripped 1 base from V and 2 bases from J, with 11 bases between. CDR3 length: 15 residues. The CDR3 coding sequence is TGTGCCAGCAGCTTAGTGGGGCAGAGTCAAGAGACCCAGTACTTC. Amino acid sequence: CASSLVGQSQETQYF.

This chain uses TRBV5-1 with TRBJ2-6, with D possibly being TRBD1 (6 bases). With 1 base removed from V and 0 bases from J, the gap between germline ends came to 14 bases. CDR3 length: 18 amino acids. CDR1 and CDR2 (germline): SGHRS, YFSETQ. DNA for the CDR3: TGCGCCAGCAGCTTGTATGAGACAGGACTCTCTGGGGCCAACGTCCTGACTTTC. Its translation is CASSLYETGLSGANVLTF.

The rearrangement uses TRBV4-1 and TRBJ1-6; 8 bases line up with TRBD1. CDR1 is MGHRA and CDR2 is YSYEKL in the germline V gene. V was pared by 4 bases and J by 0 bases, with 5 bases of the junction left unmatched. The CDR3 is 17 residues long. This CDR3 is CASSPDRGSSYNSPLHF. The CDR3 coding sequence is TGCGCCAGCAGCCCTGACAGGGGAAGCTCCTATAATTCACCCCTCCACTTT.

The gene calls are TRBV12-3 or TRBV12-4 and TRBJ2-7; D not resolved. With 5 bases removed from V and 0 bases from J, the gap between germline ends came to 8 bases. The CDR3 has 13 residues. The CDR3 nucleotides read TGTGCCAGCAGTCTACTCCGCTCCTACGAGCAGTACTTC. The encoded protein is CASSLLRSYEQYF.

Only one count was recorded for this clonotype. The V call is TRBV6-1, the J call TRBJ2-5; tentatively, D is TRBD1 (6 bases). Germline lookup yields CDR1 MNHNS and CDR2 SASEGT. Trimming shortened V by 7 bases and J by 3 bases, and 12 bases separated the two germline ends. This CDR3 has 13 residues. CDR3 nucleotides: TGTGCCAGCACCGGACAGTTAAAAGAGACCCAGTACTTC. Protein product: CASTGQLKETQYF.

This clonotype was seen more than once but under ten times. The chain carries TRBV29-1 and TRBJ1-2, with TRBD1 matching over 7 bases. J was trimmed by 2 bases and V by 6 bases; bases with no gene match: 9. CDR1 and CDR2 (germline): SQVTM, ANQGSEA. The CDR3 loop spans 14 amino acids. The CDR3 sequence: CSVITGERNYGYTF. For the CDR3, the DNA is TGCAGCGTGATTACAGGGGAGAGAAACTATGGCTACACCTTC.

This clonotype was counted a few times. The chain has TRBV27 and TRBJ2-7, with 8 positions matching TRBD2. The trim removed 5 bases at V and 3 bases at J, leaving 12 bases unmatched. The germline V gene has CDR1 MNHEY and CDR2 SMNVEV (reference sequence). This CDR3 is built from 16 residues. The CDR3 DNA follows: TGTGCCAGCAGTCCGAGTGCTGGCGGGAGGATCTACGAGCAGTACTTC. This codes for CASSPSAGGRIYEQYF.

The CDR3 protein is CASSFQGIEQFF. CDR3 nucleotide sequence: TGTGCCAGCAGCTTTCAGGGGATTGAGCAGTTCTTC. The V and J genes are TRBV7-2 and TRBJ2-1; possible D gene TRBD1, 6 bases. The CDR3 has 12 amino acids. Germline V CDR1 and CDR2: SGHTA, FQGNSA. V was clipped by 3 bases and J by 9 bases, with 9 bases between them.

The CDR3 protein is CASSFSTGELFF. The CDR3 DNA reads as TGTGCCAGCAGCTTTTCTACCGGGGAGCTGTTTTTT. This chain links TRBV7-2 with TRBJ2-2; D gene uncertain. Germline-derived CDR1 and CDR2 are SGHTA and FQGNSA. Trimming shortened V by 3 bases and J by 5 bases, and 4 bases separated the two germline ends. This CDR3 has 12 residues.

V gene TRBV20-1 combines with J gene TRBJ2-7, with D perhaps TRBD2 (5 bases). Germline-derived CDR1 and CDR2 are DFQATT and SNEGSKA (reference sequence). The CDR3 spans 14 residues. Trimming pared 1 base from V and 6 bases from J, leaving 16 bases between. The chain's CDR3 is CSARVARLAGEQYF. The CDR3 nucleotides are TGCAGTGCTAGAGTCGCCCGGCTAGCCGGCGAGCAGTACTTC.

The CDR3 sequence is CASSYSRDRAIYEQYF. CDR3 nucleotides: TGTGCCAGCAGTTACTCGAGGGACAGGGCTATCTACGAGCAGTACTTC. V usage is TRBV6-2 or TRBV6-3 and J usage is TRBJ2-7, with 9 positions matching TRBD1. Germline CDR1 and CDR2: MNHEY and SVGEGT. Losses at the gene ends were 0 bases for V and 3 bases for J; bases not matched to a gene: 6. The CDR3 length is 16 residues.

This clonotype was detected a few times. CDR3 residues: CASSQEGGRYNEQFF. CDR3 sequence (DNA): TGCGCCAGCAGCCAAGAAGGCGGGCGGTACAATGAGCAGTTCTTC. The genes are TRBV4-3 and TRBJ2-1; possible D gene TRBD2, 5 bases. The length of the CDR3 is 15 residues. Germline CDR1 reads LGHNA; CDR2 reads YSLEER. The germline V and J ends were trimmed by 0 bases and 4 bases, with 10 bases remaining between them.

The CDR3 is CASSLAWDFDNEQFF. As DNA, the CDR3 is TGTGCCAGCAGCTTAGCTTGGGACTTTGACAATGAGCAGTTCTTC. The chain carries TRBV7-2 and TRBJ2-1; maybe TRBD2 (6 bases). V was shortened by 0 bases and J by 5 bases, with 11 bases between the two germline ends. From germline, CDR1 is SGHTA and CDR2 FQGNSA. The CDR3 length is 15 residues.

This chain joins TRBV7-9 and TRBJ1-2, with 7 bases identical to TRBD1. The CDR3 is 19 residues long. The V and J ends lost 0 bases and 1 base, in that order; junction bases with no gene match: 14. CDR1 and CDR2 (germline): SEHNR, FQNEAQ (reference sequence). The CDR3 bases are TGTGCCAGCAGCTTAGCGGCCTTTGAGACAGGGCGATATAACTATGGCTACACCTTC. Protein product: CASSLAAFETGRYNYGYTF.

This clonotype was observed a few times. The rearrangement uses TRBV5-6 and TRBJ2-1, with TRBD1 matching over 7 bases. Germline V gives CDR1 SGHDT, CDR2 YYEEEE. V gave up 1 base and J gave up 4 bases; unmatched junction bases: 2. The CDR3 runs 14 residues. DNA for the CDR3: TGTGCCAGCAGCTTGCCGGGACAGTACAATGAGCAGTTCTTC. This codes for CASSLPGQYNEQFF.

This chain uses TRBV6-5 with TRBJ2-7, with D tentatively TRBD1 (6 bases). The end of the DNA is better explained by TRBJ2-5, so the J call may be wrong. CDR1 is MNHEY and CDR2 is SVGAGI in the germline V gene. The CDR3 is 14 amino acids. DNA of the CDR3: TGTGCCAGCAGTCACCTGGACAGAAAAGAGACCCAGTACTTC. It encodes CASSHLDRKETQYF.

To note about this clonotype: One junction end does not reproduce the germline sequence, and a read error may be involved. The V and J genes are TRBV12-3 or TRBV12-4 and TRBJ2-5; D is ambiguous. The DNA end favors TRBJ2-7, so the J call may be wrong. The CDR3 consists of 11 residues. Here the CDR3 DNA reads TGTGCCGGCAGTTTGTGGGGCGAGCAGTACTTC. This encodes CAGSLWGEQYF.

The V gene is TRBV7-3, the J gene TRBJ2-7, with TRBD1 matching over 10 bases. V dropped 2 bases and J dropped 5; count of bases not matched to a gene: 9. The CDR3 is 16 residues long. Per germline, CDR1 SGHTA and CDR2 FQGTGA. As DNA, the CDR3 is TGTGCCAGCAGCTTAGGTCTCGGGACAGGGGTTGACGAGCAGTACTTC. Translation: CASSLGLGTGVDEQYF. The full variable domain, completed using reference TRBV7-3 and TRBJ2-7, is GAGVSQTPSNKVTEKGKYVELRCDPISGHTALYWYRQSLGQGPEFLIYFQGTGAADDSGLPNDRFFAVRPEGSVSTLKIQRTERGDSAVYLCASSLGLGTGVDEQYFGPGTRLTVT.

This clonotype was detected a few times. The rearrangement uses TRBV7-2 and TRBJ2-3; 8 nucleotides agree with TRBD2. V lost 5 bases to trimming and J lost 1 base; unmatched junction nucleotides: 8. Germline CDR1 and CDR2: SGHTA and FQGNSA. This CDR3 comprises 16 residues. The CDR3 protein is CASSAGLAPGTDTQYF. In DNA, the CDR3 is TGTGCCAGCAGCGCCGGACTAGCTCCGGGCACAGATACGCAGTATTTT.

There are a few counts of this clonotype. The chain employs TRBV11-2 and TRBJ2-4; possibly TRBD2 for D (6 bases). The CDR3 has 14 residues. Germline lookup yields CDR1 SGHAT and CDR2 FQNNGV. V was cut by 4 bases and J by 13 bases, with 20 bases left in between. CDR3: CASSSVRQGGEQYF. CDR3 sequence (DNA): TGTGCCAGCAGCTCCGTCCGGCAGGGCGGGGAGCAGTACTTC.

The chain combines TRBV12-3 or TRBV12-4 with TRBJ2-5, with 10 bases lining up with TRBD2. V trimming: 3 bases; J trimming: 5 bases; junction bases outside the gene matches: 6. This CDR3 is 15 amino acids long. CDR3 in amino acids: CASSFRGLARETQYF. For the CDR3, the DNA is TGTGCCAGCAGTTTCCGGGGACTAGCGCGGGAGACCCAGTACTTC.

Written as DNA, the CDR3 is TGTGCCACCAGTCGCGACGGGAGGAGCACCGGGGAGCTGTTTTTT. Translating it yields CATSRDGRSTGELFF. The chain has TRBV24-1 and TRBJ2-2; 7 bases agree with TRBD2. The J segment lost 4 bases and the V segment lost 6 bases, leaving 7 bases of the junction unmatched. The germline V gene has CDR1 KGHDR and CDR2 SFDVKD. This CDR3 is built from 15 residues.